One sample yielded the 15 T cell receptor beta chains listed below, sequenced in a study of cytomegalovirus exposure and HLA in healthy donors. With 60 Vbeta and 13 Jbeta primers, the PCR was carried out. Profiling relied on immunoSEQ multiplex PCR, and the TCRdb table lists in-frame clones only, not all of them. The table shows some 170,000 clones, with around 78% occurring only once. The sequenced sample consisted of PBMCs. These receptor sequences come from a woman between 35 and 50 years old in good health and CMV-seronegative.

This clone was seen only once. This rearrangement joins TRBV4-2 to TRBJ2-3; D uncertain. The CDR3 runs to 13 residues. Germline CDR1 and CDR2: LGHNA and YNFKEQ. The V and J ends lost 2 bases and 2 bases respectively, with 5 bases between them. The CDR3 bases are TGTGCCAGCAGCCAACCAGACACAGATACGCAGTATTTT. Protein sequence: CASSQPDTDTQYF.

This clone was counted only a few times. J is TRBJ1-5 and V is TRBV4-1, with D hard to call. Germline V lookup: CDR1 MGHRA, CDR2 YSYEKL. V was trimmed by 0 bases and J by 0 bases, leaving 12 bases between them. This CDR3 has 17 residues. The CDR3 DNA reads TGCGCCAGCAGCCAAGACGGTCCTGCCTATAGCAATCAGCCCCAGCATTTT. It is translated as CASSQDGPAYSNQPQHF.

The chain links TRBV5-1 to TRBJ2-1; D perhaps matches TRBD1 (5 bases). This CDR3 is 16 amino acids long. Trimming stripped 6 bases from V and 0 bases from J, with 16 bases between. Germline V gene lookup returns CDR1 SGHRS and CDR2 YFSETQ. As DNA, the CDR3 is TGCGCCAGCAACGCCCTGTCTAGGGGCTCCTACAATGAGCAGTTCTTC. Amino acid sequence: CASNALSRGSYNEQFF.

The J gene is TRBJ2-7, the V gene TRBV5-1; TRBD1 aligns across 12 bases. The CDR3 covers 16 residues. Unmatched junction bases numbered 6, after V lost 0 bases and J lost 5 bases. CDR1 and CDR2 (germline): SGHRS, YFSETQ. CDR3 in amino acids: CASSLEGTGGRDEQYF. In nucleotides, the CDR3 is TGCGCCAGCAGCTTGGAGGGGACAGGGGGCAGGGACGAGCAGTACTTC.

The chain carries TRBV5-6 and TRBJ2-2; 7 nucleotides match TRBD1. With V trimmed by 2 bases and J by 6 bases, 7 bases remained unmatched. Germline V lookup: CDR1 SGHDT, CDR2 YYEEEE. The CDR3 loop spans 15 amino acids. The chain's CDR3 is CASSFKQGRAGELFF. Here the CDR3 DNA reads TGTGCCAGCAGCTTCAAACAGGGGCGGGCCGGGGAGCTGTTTTTT.

This clone has just one count. The chain carries TRBV2 and TRBJ1-5, with a tentative D call TRBD1 (6 bases). Per germline, CDR1 SNHLY and CDR2 FYNNEI. The CDR3 extends over 15 amino acids. Trimming stripped 6 bases from V and 3 bases from J, with 15 bases between. The CDR3 DNA reads TGTGCCAGCAGACCTCGACAGGAATCCAATCAGCCCCAGCATTTT. Translating gives CASRPRQESNQPQHF. Variable domain in full (rest from reference TRBV2 and TRBJ1-5): EPEVTQTPSHQVTQMGQEVILRCVPISNHLYFYWYRQILGQKVEFLVSFYNNEISEKSEIFDDQFSVERPDGSNFTLKIRSTKLEDSAMYFCASRPRQESNQPQHFGDGTRLSIL.

This clone was observed many times. The V call is TRBV9, the J call TRBJ2-5, with D possibly TRBD1 on 6 matching bases. Germline V gene data show CDR1 as SGDLS and CDR2 as YYNGEE. Trimming cost V 0 bases and J 2 bases, with 11 bases left between them. This CDR3 is built from 15 residues. The DNA for the CDR3 is TGTGCCAGCAGCGTAGGACAGGCGGTGCAAGAGACCCAGTACTTC. Its translation: CASSVGQAVQETQYF.

The rearrangement links TRBV11-3 to TRBJ1-1, with TRBD1 as a possible D gene (5 bases). Germline CDR1 is SGHNT and CDR2 is YENEEA. V gave up 4 bases and J gave up 1 base, with 13 bases separating them. This CDR3 has 15 residues. CDR3 bases: TGTGCCAGCAGCTCCCGGACACATTCGAACACTGAAGCTTTCTTT. Encoded protein: CASSSRTHSNTEAFF.

The chain recombines TRBV5-6 with TRBJ1-4; no clear D gene. CDR1 is SGHDT and CDR2 is YYEEEE in the germline V gene. The germline V and J ends were trimmed by 2 bases and 7 bases, with 18 bases remaining between them. The CDR3 spans 16 residues. The CDR3: CASSFGRAEGSEKLFF. In DNA, the CDR3 is TGTGCCAGCAGCTTCGGACGGGCCGAGGGTTCTGAAAAACTGTTTTTT.

The V and J genes are TRBV19 and TRBJ2-6; D is undetermined. Deletions cut 1 base from V and 3 bases from J, with 10 bases between. CDR3 size: 16 residues. The germline gives CDR1 LNHDA, CDR2 SQIVND (reference sequence). The CDR3 sequence is CASSIGFGSGANVLTF. As DNA, the CDR3 is TGTGCCAGTAGTATAGGGTTTGGCAGTGGGGCCAACGTCCTGACTTTC.

The rearrangement uses TRBV29-1 and TRBJ2-5, with 11 bases identical to TRBD2. After removal of 6 bases from V and 5 bases from J, the junction contained 11 bases not matched to a gene. Germline-derived CDR1 and CDR2 are SQVTM and ANQGSEA. CDR3 size: 15 residues. The CDR3 here is CSVRRSGGEMETQYF. The CDR3 nucleotides are TGCAGCGTCCGCCGTAGCGGGGGGGAAATGGAGACCCAGTACTTC.

This chain links TRBV9 with TRBJ1-1; D gene ambiguous. The CDR3 contains 14 residues. Germline CDR1 reads SGDLS; CDR2 reads YYNGEE. V lost 0 bases to trimming and J lost 3 bases, with 9 bases between them. The CDR3 DNA follows: TGTGCCAGCAGCGTAGAACCGAGGGACACTGAAGCTTTCTTT. It codes for CASSVEPRDTEAFF.

The table lists this clone with a count of one. CDR3 amino acids: CASSYRTGGAYEQYF. In nucleotides, the CDR3 is TGTGCCAGCAGTTATAGGACGGGAGGGGCCTACGAGCAGTACTTC. The V gene is TRBV6-5, the J gene TRBJ2-7; 8 bases are a match to TRBD2. V shed 3 bases, J shed 2 bases, and the junction held 6 bases outside the gene matches. Germline CDR1 MNHEY, CDR2 SVGAGI. This CDR3 contains 15 residues.

In its sample, this clone was seen once. V is TRBV30 and J is TRBJ2-7, with 7 positions matching TRBD1. The CDR3 has 12 residues. With V trimmed by 1 base and J by 4 bases, 1 base remained unmatched. Germline V CDR1 and CDR2: GTSNPN, SVGIG (reference sequence). CDR3 amino acids: CAWSGQGYEQYF. As DNA, the CDR3 is TGTGCCTGGAGTGGACAGGGTTACGAGCAGTACTTC.

The chain joins TRBV5-1 to TRBJ2-3, with D possibly TRBD2 on 6 matching bases. Trimming cost V 0 bases and J 6 bases, with 14 bases left between them. This CDR3 is 15 amino acids long. The V gene's germline CDR1 is SGHRS and CDR2 YFSETQ. The CDR3 DNA sequence: TGCGCCAGCAGCTTGGCCGGAGGGCTAGCCGATACGCAGTATTTT. Encoded protein: CASSLAGGLADTQYF.